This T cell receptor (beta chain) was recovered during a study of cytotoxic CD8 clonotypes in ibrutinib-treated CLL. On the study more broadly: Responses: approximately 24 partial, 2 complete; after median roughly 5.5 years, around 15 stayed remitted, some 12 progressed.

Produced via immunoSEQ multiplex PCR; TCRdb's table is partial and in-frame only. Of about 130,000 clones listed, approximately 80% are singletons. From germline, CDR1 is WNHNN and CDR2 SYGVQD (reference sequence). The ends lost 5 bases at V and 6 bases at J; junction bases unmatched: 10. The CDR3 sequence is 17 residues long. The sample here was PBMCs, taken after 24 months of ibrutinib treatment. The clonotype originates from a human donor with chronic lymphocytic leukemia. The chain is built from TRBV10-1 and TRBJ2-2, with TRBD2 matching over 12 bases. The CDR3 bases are TGCGCCAGCAGTCGGCACCTAGCGGGGGGGCCAGCCGGGGAGCTGTTTTTT. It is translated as CASSRHLAGGPAGELFF.